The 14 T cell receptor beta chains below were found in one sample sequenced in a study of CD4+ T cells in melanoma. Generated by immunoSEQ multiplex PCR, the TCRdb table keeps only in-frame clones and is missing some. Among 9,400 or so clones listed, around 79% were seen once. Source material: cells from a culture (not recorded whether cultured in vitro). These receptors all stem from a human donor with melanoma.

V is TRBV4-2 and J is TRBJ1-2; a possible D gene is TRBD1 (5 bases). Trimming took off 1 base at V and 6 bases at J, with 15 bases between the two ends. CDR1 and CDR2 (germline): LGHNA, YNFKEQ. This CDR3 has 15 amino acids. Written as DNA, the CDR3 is TGTGCCAGCAGCCAAGGACCCCAGGGTCGTAATGGCTACACCTTC. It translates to CASSQGPQGRNGYTF.

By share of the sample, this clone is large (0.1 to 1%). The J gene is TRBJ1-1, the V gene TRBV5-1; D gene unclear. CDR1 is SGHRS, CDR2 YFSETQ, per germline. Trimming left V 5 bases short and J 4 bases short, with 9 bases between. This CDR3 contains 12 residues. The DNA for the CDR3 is TGCGCCAGCAGATTTGACACCACTGAAGCTTTCTTT. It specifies CASRFDTTEAFF.

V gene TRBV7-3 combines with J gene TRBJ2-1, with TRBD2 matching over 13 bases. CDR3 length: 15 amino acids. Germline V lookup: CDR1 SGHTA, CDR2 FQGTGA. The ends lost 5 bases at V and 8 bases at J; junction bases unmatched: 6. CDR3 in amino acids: CASSTTSGGAHEQFF. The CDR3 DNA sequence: TGTGCCAGCAGCACCACTAGCGGGGGGGCCCATGAGCAGTTCTTC.

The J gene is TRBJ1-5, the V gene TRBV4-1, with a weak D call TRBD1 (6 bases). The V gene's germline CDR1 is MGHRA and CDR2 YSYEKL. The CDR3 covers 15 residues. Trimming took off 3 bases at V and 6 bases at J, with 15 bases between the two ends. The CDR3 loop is CASSQLQGASQPQHF. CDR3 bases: TGCGCCAGCAGCCAGTTACAGGGCGCGAGTCAGCCCCAGCATTTT.

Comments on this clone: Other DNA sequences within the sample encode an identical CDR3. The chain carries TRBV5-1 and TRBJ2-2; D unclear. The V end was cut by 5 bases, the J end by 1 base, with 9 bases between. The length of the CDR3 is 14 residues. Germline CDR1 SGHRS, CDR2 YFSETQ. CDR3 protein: CASSSDGNTGELFF. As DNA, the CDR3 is TGCGCCAGCAGTTCGGACGGGAACACCGGGGAGCTGTTTTTT.

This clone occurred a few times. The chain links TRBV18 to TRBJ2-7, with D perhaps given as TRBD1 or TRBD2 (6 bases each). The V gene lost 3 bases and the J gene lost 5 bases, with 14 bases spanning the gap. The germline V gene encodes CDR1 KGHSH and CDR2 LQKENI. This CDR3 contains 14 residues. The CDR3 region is CASSPTGGGHEQYF. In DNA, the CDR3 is TGTGCCAGCTCACCCACAGGAGGGGGACACGAGCAGTACTTC.

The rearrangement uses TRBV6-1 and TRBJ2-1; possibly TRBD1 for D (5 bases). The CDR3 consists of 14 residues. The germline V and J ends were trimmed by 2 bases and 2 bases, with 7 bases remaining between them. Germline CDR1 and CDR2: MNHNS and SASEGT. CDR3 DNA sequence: TGTGCCAGCAGTGAATTGGACACCTACAATGAGCAGTTCTTC. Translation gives CASSELDTYNEQFF.

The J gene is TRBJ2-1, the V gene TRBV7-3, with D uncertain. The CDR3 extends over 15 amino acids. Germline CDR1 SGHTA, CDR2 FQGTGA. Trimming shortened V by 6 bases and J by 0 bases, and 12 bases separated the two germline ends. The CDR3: CASRLESSSYNEQFF. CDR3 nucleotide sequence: TGTGCCAGCAGATTAGAAAGTAGCTCCTACAATGAGCAGTTCTTC. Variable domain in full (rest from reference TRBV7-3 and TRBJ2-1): GAGVSQTPSNKVTEKGKYVELRCDPISGHTALYWYRQSLGQGPEFLIYFQGTGAADDSGLPNDRFFAVRPEGSVSTLKIQRTERGDSAVYLCASRLESSSYNEQFFGPGTRLTVL.

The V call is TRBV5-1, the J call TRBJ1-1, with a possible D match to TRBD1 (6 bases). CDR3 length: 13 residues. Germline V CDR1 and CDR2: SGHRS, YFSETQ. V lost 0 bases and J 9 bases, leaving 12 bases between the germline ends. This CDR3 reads CASSLVQGQQAFF. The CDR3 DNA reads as TGCGCCAGCAGCTTGGTGCAGGGGCAACAAGCTTTCTTT.

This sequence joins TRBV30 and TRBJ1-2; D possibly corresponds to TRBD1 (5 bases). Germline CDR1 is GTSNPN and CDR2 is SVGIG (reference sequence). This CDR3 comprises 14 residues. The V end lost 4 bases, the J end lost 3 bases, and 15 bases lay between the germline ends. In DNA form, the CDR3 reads TGTGCCTGGACTCCGGGACCTTGGGACTATGGCTACACCTTC. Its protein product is CAWTPGPWDYGYTF.

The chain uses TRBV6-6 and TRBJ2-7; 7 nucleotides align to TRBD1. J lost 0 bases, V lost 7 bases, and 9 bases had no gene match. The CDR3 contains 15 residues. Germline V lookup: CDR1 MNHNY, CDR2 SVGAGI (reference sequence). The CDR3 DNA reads TGTGCCAGCACCGTGACAGGGACCCTCTCCTACGAGCAGTACTTC. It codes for CASTVTGTLSYEQYF.

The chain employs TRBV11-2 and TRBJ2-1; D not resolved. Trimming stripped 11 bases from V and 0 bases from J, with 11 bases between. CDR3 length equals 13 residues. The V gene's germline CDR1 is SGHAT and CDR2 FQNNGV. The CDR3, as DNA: TGTGCCTCCGGACGCTTCTCCTACAATGAGCAGTTCTTC. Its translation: CASGRFSYNEQFF.

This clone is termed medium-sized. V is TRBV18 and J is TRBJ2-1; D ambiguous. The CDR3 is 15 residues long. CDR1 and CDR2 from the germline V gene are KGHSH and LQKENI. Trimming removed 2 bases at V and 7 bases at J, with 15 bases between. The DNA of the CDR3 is TGTGCCAGCTCACCATACCTGGGTCGGACGAATGAGCAGTTCTTC. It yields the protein CASSPYLGRTNEQFF.

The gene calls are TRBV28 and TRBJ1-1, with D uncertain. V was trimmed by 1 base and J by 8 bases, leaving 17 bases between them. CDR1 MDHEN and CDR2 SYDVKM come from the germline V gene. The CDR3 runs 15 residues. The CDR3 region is CASSLLAGLKWEAFF. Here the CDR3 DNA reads TGTGCCAGCAGTTTATTGGCAGGCCTGAAGTGGGAAGCTTTCTTT.